This T cell receptor beta chain was recorded in a study of blood T cells in healthy people across ages. Findings and caveats of the study: Among long-lived donors, naive CD4+ cells were more numerous and diversity higher than in aged donors.

As concerns this clonotype: As yet, its antigen is unknown.

Per-sample PBMC isolation yielded at least 6.5 million cells. The extraction recovered at least 5.5 micrograms of total RNA per sample. It was with a sample-barcoded 5' primer and a J-beta primer mix that a second PCR of roughly 7 to 12 cycles was run. There were at least 3 million CDR3-containing paired-end reads obtained from each sample. Using its own MiXCR run on the 5' RACE reads, TCRdb lists one record per CDR3 protein. The sample has 700,000 to 950,000 distinct CDR3 sequences, 55% to 70% seen once. CDR3 size: 14 residues. V dropped 2 bases and J dropped 8 bases, with 10 bases sitting between them. Germline assignment: CDR1 MNHEY and CDR2 SVGAGI.

The sample consisted of blood. The source of this sequence is a man aged 25 to 45 in good health. The chain employs TRBV6-5 and TRBJ1-6, with D perhaps matching TRBD1 (5 bases). The CDR3 region is CASSYGGEDSPLHF. DNA of the CDR3: TGTGCCAGCAGTTACGGGGGTGAGGATTCACCCCTCCACTTT.